This TCR beta chain stems from a study of somatic mutations in cytotoxic T cells in rheumatoid arthritis. Study details: Using a FACSAria II or Sony SH800, a portion of the V beta antibody-stained T-cell populations were flow-sorted at nearly 100% purity, and among those populations were V beta1+ cells that were then sequenced for TCRB.

TCRdb's table, derived via immunoSEQ multiplex PCR, lists solely in-frame clones and lacks some. The sample lists about 20,000 clones; around 83% were seen once. Whole-study results and caveats: More than 20% of CD8+ cells belonged to the largest clone in about an eighth of the roughly 65 patients.

Points on this clone: Its antigen is not identified.

The sample comprised CD8+ T cells sorted from blood. The origin of this receptor is a woman aged 50 to 60 in good health.

The CDR3 sequence: CASSSFAGFYEQYF. The CDR3 region has the DNA TGTGCCAGCAGTTCATTTGCGGGGTTCTACGAGCAGTACTTC. V gene TRBV7-2 combines with J gene TRBJ2-7; possible D gene TRBD2, 6 bases. The germline gives CDR1 SGHTA, CDR2 FQGNSA. The CDR3 has 14 amino acids. Deletions cut 6 bases from V and 3 bases from J, with 15 bases between.